The 3 T cell receptor beta chains presented below share a single source sample, sequenced in a study of post-analysis software for immune sequencing data. Findings of the study overall: TRBV5-6, TRBV5-1 and TRBV20-1 were among 4 or 5 TRBV segments more frequent in patients than controls.

Tagging with unique molecular identifiers was a feature of the TCR beta cDNA libraries. TCRdb ran MiXCR on the PCR reads and lists one entry per CDR3 protein. Altogether about 540,000 distinct CDR3 sequences are present, approximately 34% being singletons, with the ten largest covering around 6%. These TCRs' antigens remain unknown. What was sequenced was blood. These receptors were obtained from a girl aged 2-17 years with multiple sclerosis.

The rearrangement joins TRBV7-2 to TRBJ2-1, with TRBD1 identical over 7 bases. Trimming took 4 bases from V and 6 from J; bases not matched to a gene: 3. Germline V gives CDR1 SGHTA, CDR2 FQGNSA. The CDR3 length is 13 residues. Here the CDR3 reads CASSSTGINEQFF. The CDR3 coding sequence is TGTGCCAGCAGCTCGACAGGGATCAATGAGCAGTTCTTC.

This chain links TRBV20-1 with TRBJ2-1, with 14 bases identical to TRBD2. The trim removed 0 bases at V and 4 bases at J, leaving 5 bases unmatched. Germline CDR1 and CDR2: DFQATT and SNEGSKA (reference sequence). The CDR3 totals 17 residues. The CDR3 spells CSARDMTSGGDYNEQFF. The CDR3 DNA sequence: TGCAGTGCTAGAGATATGACTAGCGGGGGGGATTACAATGAGCAGTTCTTC.

Concerning this clonotype: Compared with germline, one end of the junction differs, possibly owing to a read error. The gene calls are TRBV28 and TRBJ2-1; no clear D gene. Germline loops: CDR1 MDHEN, CDR2 SYDVKM. The CDR3 totals 14 residues. The CDR3 DNA is TGTGCCAGCAGTTCTCTTTCTAGGTACAATGGGCAGTTCTTC. Translation: CASSSLSRYNGQFF.